This is a list of T cell receptor beta chains from one sample in a study of control samples from healthy donors and cancer patients. Libraries were prepared by immunoSEQ multiplex PCR; TCRdb keeps only in-frame clonotypes and omits some of them. The data hold roughly 120,000 clones, with 85% to 90% observed a single time. The material sequenced was PBMCs. All receptors derive from a woman aged 45-65 years with colorectal cancer. CDR3s include the opening cysteine and the closing phenylalanine or tryptophan. D genes are given only for firm matches. Size tells how often a clone was seen (once, few, many) or the class of an expanded clone, and some rows leave it out.

.	TRBV28	12	.	TRBJ1-2	CASSLGGYGYTF	TGTGCCAGCAGTTTGGGAGGTTATGGCTACACCTTC
.	TRBV19	13	once	TRBJ2-5	CASSRGPRETQYF	TGTGCCAGTAGTCGAGGGCCCCGGGAGACCCAGTACTTC
.	TRBV10-3	15	.	TRBJ1-4	CAISGVGGARGKLFF	TGTGCCATCAGTGGCGTCGGGGGGGCGCGTGGAAAACTGTTTTTT
.	TRBV19	15	.	TRBJ1-5	CASSTSGESNQPQHF	TGTGCCAGTAGTACTTCAGGGGAAAGCAATCAGCCCCAGCATTTT
TRBD2	TRBV2	15	.	TRBJ2-1	CASSEAGGIYNEQFF	TGTGCCAGCAGTGAAGCGGGGGGGATATACAATGAGCAGTTCTTC
.	TRBV7-3	12	few	TRBJ2-5	CASSLSGETQYF	TGTGCCAGCAGCTTAAGTGGAGAGACCCAGTACTTC
.	TRBV30	11	.	TRBJ1-2	CAWNRDYGYTF	TGTGCCTGGAACAGGGATTATGGCTACACCTTC
.	TRBV30	13	few	TRBJ1-5	CAFQRGRDQPQHF	TGTGCCTTTCAGCGAGGGCGTGATCAGCCCCAGCATTTT
TRBD2	TRBV9	19	.	TRBJ2-1	CASSLPLTTSGGSYNEQFF	TGTGCCAGCAGCCTGCCCCTAACAACTAGCGGGGGGTCCTACAATGAGCAGTTCTTC
.	TRBV29-1	13	.	TRBJ2-3	CSAGDRSTDTQYF	TGCAGCGCGGGGGACAGAAGCACAGATACGCAGTATTTT
.	TRBV5-1	15	once	TRBJ1-1	CASSLEPGPGTEAFF	TGCGCCAGCAGCTTGGAGCCAGGGCCGGGCACTGAAGCTTTCTTT
TRBD1	TRBV10-2	16	.	TRBJ1-2	CASSRNLGTGSHGYTF	TGCGCCAGCAGTCGAAACCTTGGGACAGGGAGTCATGGCTACACCTTC
.	TRBV7-2	16	.	TRBJ2-2	CASSLHSQGITGELFF	TGTGCCAGCAGCCTGCACTCACAGGGTATCACCGGGGAGCTGTTTTTT
TRBD2	TRBV18	17	.	TRBJ2-7	CASSLNSLAGNSYEQYF	TGTGCCAGCTCCCTTAATTCACTAGCGGGGAACTCCTACGAGCAGTACTTC
TRBD1	TRBV30	15	.	TRBJ2-3	CAWSSGTGETDTQYF	TGTGCCTGGAGTTCTGGGACAGGGGAGACAGATACGCAGTATTTT
.	TRBV5-6	13	.	TRBJ1-2	CASSLVQGDGYTF	TGTGCCAGCAGCTTGGTACAGGGCGATGGCTACACCTTC
TRBD1	TRBV18	15	.	TRBJ1-2	CASSPGQGANYGYTF	TGTGCCAGCTCACCAGGACAGGGAGCAAACTATGGCTACACCTTC
.	TRBV3-1/TRBV3-2	15	once	TRBJ2-2	CASSRREGATGELFF	TGTGCCAGCAGTCGACGGGAGGGGGCCACCGGGGAGCTGTTTTTT
TRBD2	TRBV27	16	.	TRBJ2-5	CASSQALAGGRETQYF	TGTGCCAGCAGCCAGGCCCTAGCGGGGGGTAGGGAGACCCAGTACTTC
TRBD1	TRBV30	16	.	TRBJ1-1	CAWTHAWGQMNTEAFF	TGTGCCTGGACGCATGCTTGGGGACAGATGAACACTGAAGCTTTCTTT
.	TRBV5-1	17	.	TRBJ1-4	CASSLGAVGGRSEKLFF	TGCGCCAGCAGCTTGGGTGCTGTTGGGGGGCGAAGTGAAAAACTGTTTTTT
.	TRBV18	13	.	TRBJ1-2	CASSPGTEGGYTF	TGTGCCAGCTCACCCGGAACAGAGGGCGGCTACACCTTC
TRBD1	TRBV6-2/TRBV6-3	12	.	TRBJ1-5	CASSQQGGTQHF	TGTGCCAGCAGTCAACAGGGGGGAACTCAGCATTTT
.	TRBV3-1/TRBV3-2	13	.	TRBJ1-1	CASSQVEGTEAFF	TGTGCCAGCAGCCAAGTGGAGGGCACTGAAGCTTTCTTT
TRBD2	TRBV28	15	.	TRBJ2-2	CASRRTSGSPGELFF	TGTGCCAGCAGACGGACTAGCGGGAGCCCCGGGGAGCTGTTTTTT
TRBD1	TRBV2	17	.	TRBJ1-2	CASRDRDRGRRSDGYTF	TGTGCCAGCAGAGACCGGGACAGGGGGCGCCGTTCGGATGGCTACACCTTC
.	TRBV5-1	15	once	TRBJ1-1	CASSLRTATDTEAFF	TGCGCCAGCAGCTTGAGGACGGCCACCGACACTGAAGCTTTCTTT